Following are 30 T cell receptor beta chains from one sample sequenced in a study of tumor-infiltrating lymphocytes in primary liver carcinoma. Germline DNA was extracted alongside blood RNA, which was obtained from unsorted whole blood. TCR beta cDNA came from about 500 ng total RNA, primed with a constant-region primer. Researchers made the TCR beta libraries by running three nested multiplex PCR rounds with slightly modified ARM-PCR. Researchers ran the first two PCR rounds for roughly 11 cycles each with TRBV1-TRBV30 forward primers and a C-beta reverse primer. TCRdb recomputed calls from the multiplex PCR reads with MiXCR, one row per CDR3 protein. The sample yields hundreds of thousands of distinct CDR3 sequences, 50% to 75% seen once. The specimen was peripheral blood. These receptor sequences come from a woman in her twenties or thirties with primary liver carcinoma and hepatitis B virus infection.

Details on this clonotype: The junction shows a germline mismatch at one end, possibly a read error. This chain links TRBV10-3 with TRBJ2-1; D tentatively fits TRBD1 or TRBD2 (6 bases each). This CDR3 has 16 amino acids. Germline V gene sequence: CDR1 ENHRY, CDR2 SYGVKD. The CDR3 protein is CATSEIGGPSYNEQFF. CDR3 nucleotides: TGTGCCACCAGTGAGATCGGGGGCCCTTCCTACAATGAGCAGTTCTTC.

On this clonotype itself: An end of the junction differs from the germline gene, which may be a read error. The DNA of the CDR3 is TGCGCCAGCACTTTAAGGGGCGGAGGGGGCAATGAGCAGTTCTTC. Translating it yields CASTLRGGGGNEQFF. The rearrangement uses TRBV12-3 or TRBV12-4 and TRBJ2-1; D may match TRBD1 or TRBD2 (6 bases each). The CDR3 spans 15 residues.

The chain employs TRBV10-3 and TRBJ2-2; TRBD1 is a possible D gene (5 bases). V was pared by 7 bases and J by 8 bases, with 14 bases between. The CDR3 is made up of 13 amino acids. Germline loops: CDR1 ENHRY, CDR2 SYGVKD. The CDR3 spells CAITPGKPGELFF. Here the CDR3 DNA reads TGTGCCATCACTCCAGGGAAACCTGGGGAGCTGTTTTTT.

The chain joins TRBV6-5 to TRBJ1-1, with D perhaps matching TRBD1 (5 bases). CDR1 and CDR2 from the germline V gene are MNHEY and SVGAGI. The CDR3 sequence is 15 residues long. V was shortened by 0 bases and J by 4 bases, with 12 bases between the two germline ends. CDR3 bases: TGTGCCAGCAGTTACTCGACCGGGGCCGGCACTGAAGCTTTCTTT. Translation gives CASSYSTGAGTEAFF.

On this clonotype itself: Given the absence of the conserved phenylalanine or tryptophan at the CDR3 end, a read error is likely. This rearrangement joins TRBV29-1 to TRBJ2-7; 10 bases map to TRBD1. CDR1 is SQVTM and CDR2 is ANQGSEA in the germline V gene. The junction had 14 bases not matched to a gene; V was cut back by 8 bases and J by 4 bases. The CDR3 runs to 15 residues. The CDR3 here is CSFLFPGQGTYEQYL. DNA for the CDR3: TGCAGCTTTCTTTTCCCGGGACAGGGGACATACGAGCAGTACCTC.

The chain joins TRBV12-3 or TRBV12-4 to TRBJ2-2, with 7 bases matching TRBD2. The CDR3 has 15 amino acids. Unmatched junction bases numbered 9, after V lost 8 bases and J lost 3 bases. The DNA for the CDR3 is TGTGCCAGCCGTTCGCCGGGACTACACACCGGGGAGCTGTTTTTT. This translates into CASRSPGLHTGELFF.

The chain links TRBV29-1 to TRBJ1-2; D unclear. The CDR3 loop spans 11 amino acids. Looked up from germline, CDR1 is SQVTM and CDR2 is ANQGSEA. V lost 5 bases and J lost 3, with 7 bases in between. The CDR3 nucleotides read TGCAGCGTTATCCGGGACTATGGCTACACCTTC. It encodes CSVIRDYGYTF.

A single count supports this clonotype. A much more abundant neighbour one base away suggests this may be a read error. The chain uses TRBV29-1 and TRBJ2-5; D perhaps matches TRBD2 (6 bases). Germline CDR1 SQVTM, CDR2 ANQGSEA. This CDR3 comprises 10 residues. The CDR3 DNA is TGCGGCGTGGGACGCGGGGCCCAGTACTTC. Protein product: CGVGRGAQYF. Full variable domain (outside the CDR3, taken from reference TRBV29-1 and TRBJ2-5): SAVISQKPSRDICQRGTSLTIQCQVDSQVTMMFWYRQQPGQSLTLIATANQGSEATYESGFVIDKFPISRPNLTFSTLTVSNMSPEDSSIYLCGVGRGAQYFGPGTRLLVL.

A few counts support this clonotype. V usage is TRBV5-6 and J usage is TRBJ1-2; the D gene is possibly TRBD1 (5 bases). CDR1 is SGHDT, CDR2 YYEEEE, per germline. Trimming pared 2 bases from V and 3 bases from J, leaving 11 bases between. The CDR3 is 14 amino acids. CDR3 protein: CASSLRDGHYGYTF. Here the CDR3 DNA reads TGTGCCAGCAGCTTACGGGACGGGCACTATGGCTACACCTTC.

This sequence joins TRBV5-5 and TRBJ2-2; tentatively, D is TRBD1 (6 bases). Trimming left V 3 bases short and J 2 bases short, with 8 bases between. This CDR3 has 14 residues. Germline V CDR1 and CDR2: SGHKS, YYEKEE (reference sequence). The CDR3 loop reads CASSWDTNTGELFF. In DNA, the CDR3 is TGTGCCAGCAGCTGGGACACCAACACCGGGGAGCTGTTTTTT. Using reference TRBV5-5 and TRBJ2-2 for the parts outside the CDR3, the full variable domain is DAGVTQSPTHLIKTRGQQVTLRCSPISGHKSVSWYQQVLGQGPQFIFQYYEKEERGRGNFPDRFSARQFPNYSSELNVNALLLGDSALYLCASSWDTNTGELFFGEGSRLTVL.

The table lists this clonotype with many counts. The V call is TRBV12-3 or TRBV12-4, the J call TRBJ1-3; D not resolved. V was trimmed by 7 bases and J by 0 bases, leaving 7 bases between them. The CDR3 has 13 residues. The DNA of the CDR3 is TGTGCCAGCAACCAGCGCTCTGGAAACACCATATATTTT. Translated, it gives CASNQRSGNTIYF.

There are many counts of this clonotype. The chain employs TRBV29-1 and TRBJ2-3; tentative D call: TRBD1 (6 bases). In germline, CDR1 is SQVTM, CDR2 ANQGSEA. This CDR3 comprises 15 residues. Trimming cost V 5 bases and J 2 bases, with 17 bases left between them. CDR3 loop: CSVKRTVIDTDTQYF. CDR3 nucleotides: TGCAGCGTTAAAAGGACAGTGATTGACACAGATACGCAGTATTTT.

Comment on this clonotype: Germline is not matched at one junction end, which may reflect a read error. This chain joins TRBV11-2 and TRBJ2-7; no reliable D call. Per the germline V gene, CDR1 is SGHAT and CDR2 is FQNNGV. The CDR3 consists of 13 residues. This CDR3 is CASSLDRGYEQSF. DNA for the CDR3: TGTGCCAGCAGCTTAGATCGAGGCTACGAGCAGTCCTTC.

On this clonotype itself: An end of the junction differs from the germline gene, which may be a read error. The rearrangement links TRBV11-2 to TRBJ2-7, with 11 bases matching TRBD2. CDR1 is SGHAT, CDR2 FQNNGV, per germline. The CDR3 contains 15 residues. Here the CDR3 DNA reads TGTGTCAGCACTTTAGCAGGGACTAGCGGCCTCTTGGTGTACTTC. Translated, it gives CVSTLAGTSGLLVYF.

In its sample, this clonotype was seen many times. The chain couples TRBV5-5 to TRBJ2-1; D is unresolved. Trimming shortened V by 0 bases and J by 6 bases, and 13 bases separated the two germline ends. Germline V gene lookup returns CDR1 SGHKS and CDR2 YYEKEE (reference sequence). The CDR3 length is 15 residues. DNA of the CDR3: TGTGCCAGCAGCTTGGGTGCTAGAGGAGTCAATGAGCAGTTCTTC. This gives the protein CASSLGARGVNEQFF. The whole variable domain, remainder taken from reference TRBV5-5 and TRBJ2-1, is DAGVTQSPTHLIKTRGQQVTLRCSPISGHKSVSWYQQVLGQGPQFIFQYYEKEERGRGNFPDRFSARQFPNYSSELNVNALLLGDSALYLCASSLGARGVNEQFFGPGTRLTVL.

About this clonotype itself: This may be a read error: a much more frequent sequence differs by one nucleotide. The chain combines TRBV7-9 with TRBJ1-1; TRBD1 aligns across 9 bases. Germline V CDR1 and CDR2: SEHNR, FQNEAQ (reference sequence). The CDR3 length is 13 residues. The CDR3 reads CASIARQGVRRGF. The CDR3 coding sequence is TGTGCCAGCATCGCGCGACAGGGGGTGCGTCGAGGCTTT. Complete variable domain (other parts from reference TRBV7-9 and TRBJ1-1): DTGVSQNPRHKITKRGQNVTFRCDPISEHNRLYWYRQTLGQGPEFLTYFQNEAQLEKSRLLSDRFSAERPKGSFSTLEIQRTEQGDSAMYLCASIARQGVRRGFGQGTRLTVV.

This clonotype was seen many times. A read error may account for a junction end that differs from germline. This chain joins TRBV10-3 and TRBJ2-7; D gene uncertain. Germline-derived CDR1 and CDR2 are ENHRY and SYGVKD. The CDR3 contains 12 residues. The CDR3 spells CAISESSFERYF. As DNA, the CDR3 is TGTGCCATCAGTGAGTCGTCGTTTGAGCGGTACTTC.

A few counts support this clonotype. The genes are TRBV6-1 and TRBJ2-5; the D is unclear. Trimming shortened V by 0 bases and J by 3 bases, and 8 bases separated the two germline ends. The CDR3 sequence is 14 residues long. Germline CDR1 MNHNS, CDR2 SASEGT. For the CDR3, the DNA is TGTGCCAGCAGTGAAGCGACCCCGAAAGAGACCCAGTACTTC. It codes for CASSEATPKETQYF.

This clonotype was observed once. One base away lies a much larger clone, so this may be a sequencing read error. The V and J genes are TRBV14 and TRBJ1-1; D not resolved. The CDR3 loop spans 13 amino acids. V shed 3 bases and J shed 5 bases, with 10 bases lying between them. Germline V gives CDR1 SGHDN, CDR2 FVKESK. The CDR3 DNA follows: TGTGCCAGCAGCCAGGGCCAGTGGACTGAAGCTTTCTTT. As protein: CASSQGQWTEAFF. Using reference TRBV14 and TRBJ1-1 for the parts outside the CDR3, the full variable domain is EAGVTQFPSHSVIEKGQTVTLRCDPISGHDNLYWYRRVMGKEIKFLLHFVKESKQDESGMPNNRFLAERTGGTYSTLKVQPAELEDSGVYFCASSQGQWTEAFFGQGTRLTVV.

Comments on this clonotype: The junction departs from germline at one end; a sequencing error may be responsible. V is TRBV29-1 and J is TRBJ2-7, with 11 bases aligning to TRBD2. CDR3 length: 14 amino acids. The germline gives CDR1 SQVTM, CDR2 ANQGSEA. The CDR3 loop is CGVGQLAGAYEQYF. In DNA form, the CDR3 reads TGCGGCGTTGGGCAACTAGCGGGAGCCTACGAGCAGTATTTC.

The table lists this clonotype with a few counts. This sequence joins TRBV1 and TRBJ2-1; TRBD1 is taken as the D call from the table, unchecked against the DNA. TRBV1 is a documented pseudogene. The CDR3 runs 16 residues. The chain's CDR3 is CTSSQDRVGDYNEQFF. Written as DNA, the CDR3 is TGCACCAGCAGCCAAGATAGGGTGGGGGACTACAATGAGCAGTTCTTC.

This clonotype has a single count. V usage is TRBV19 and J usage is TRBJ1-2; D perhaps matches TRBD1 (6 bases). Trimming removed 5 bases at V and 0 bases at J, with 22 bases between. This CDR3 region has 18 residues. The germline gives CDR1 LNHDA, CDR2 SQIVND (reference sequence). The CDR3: CASSAFLSGEDTNYGYTF. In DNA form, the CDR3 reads TGTGCCAGTAGTGCTTTCCTGTCAGGGGAAGATACTAACTATGGCTACACCTTC.

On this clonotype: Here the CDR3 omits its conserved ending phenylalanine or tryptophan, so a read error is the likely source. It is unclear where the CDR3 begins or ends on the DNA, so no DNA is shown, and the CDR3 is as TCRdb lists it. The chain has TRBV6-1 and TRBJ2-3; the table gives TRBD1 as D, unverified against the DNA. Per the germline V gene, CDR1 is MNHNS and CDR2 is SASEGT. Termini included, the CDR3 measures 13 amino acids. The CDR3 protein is CASSEGVVDTQYI.

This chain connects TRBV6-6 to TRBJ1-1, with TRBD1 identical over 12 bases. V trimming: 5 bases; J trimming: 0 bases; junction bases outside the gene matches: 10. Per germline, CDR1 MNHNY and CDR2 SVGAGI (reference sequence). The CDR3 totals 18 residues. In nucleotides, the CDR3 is TGTGCCAGCAGTGAAGGATCCGGGACAGGGGGCCTGAACACTGAAGCTTTCTTT. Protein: CASSEGSGTGGLNTEAFF.

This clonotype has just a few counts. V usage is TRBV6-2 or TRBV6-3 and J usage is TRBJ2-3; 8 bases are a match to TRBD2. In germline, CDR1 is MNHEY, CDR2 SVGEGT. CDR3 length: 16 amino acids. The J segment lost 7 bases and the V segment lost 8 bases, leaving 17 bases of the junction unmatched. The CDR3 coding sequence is TGTGCCAGCTTTCCGGGACTAGAAGTTAGAAGAAATACGCAGTATTTT. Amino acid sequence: CASFPGLEVRRNTQYF.

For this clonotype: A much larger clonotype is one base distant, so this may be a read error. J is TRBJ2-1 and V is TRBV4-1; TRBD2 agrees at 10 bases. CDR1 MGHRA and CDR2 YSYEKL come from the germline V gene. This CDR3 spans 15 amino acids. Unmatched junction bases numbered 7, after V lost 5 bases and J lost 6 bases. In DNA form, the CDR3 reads TGCGCCAGCAGCATCCGACTAGCGGGTTTCAATGAGCAGTTCTTC. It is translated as CASSIRLAGFNEQFF.

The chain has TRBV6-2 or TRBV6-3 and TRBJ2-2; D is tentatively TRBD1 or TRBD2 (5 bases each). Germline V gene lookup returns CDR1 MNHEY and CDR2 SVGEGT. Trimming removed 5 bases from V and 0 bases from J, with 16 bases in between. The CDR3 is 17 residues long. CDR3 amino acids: CASSATRQTTNTGELFF. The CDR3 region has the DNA TGTGCCAGCAGTGCCACCCGACAGACTACGAACACCGGGGAGCTGTTTTTT.

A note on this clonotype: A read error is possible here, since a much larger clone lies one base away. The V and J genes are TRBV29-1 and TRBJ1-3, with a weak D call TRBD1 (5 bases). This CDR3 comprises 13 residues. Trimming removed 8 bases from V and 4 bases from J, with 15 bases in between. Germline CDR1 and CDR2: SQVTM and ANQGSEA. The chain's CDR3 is CSFAWGPGNTIYF. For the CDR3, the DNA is TGCAGCTTTGCATGGGGACCGGGAAACACCATATATTTT.

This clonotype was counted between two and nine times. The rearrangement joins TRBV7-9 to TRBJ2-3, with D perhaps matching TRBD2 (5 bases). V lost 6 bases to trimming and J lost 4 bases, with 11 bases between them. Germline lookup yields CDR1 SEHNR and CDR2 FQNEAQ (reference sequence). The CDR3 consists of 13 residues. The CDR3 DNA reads TGTGCCAGCAGTCCGAGGGCTCCAGATACGCAGTATTTT. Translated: CASSPRAPDTQYF.

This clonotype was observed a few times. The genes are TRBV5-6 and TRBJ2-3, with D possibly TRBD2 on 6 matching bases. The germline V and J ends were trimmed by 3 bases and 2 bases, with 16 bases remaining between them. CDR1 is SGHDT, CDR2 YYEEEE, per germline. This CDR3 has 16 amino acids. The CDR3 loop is CASSSTRGSYTDTQYF. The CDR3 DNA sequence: TGTGCCAGCAGCTCAACACGGGGGAGCTACACAGATACGCAGTATTTT. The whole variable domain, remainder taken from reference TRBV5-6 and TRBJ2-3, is DAGVTQSPTHLIKTRGQQVTLRCSPKSGHDTVSWYQQALGQGPQFIFQYYEEEERQRGNFPDRFSGHQFPNYSSELNVNALLLGDSALYLCASSSTRGSYTDTQYFGPGTRLTVL.